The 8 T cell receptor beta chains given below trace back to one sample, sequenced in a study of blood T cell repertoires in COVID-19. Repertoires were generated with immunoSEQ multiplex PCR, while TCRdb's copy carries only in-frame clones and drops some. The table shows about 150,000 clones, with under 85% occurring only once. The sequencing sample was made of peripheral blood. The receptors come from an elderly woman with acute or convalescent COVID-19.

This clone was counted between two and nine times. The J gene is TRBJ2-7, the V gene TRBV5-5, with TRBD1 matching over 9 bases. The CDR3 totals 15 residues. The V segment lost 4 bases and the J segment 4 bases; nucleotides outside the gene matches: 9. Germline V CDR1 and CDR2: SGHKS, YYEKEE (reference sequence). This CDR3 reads CASSITNRGQYEQYF. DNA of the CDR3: TGTGCCAGCAGCATAACGAACAGGGGGCAATACGAGCAGTACTTC.

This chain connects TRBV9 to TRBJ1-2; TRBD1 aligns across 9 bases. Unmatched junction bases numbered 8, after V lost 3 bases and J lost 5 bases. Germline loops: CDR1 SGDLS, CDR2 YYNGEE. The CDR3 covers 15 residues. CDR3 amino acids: CASSAWDRVNYGYTF. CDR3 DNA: TGTGCCAGCAGCGCGTGGGACAGGGTAAATTATGGCTACACCTTC.

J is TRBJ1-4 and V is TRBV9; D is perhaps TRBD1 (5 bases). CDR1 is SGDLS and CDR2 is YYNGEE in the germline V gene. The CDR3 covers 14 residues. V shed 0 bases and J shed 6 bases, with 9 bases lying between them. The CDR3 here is CASSVGQIDEKLFF. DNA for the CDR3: TGTGCCAGCAGCGTAGGACAGATTGATGAAAAACTGTTTTTT. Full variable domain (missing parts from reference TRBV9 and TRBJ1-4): DSGVTQTPKHLITATGQRVTLRCSPRSGDLSVYWYQQSLDQGLQFLIQYYNGEERAKGNILERFSAQQFPDLHSELNLSSLELGDSALYFCASSVGQIDEKLFFGSGTQLSVL.

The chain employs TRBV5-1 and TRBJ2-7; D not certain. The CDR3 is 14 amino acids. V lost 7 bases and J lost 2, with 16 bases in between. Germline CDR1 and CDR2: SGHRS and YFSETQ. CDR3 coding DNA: TGCGCCAGCCGGCGCGGCGGAGAGACCTACGAGCAGTACTTC. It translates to CASRRGGETYEQYF.

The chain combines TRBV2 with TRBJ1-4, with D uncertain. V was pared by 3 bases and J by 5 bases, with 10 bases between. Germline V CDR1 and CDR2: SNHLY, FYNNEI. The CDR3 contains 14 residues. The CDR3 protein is CASSDSIPNEKLFF. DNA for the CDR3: TGTGCCAGCAGTGATTCAATTCCCAATGAAAAACTGTTTTTT.

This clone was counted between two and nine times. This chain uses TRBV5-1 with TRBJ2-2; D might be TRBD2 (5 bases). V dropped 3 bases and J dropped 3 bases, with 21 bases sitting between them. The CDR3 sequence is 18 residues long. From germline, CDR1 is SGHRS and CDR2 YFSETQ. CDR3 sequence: CASSSARRGARDTGELFF. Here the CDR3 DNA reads TGCGCCAGCAGCTCCGCAAGGAGAGGAGCGAGGGACACCGGGGAGCTGTTTTTT.

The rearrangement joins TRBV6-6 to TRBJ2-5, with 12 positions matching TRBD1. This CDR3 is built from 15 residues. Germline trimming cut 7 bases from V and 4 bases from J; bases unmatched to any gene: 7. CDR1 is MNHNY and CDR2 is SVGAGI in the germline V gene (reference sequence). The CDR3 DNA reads TGTGCCAGCAATCCCGGGACAGGGGGCAGAGAGACCCAGTACTTC. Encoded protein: CASNPGTGGRETQYF.

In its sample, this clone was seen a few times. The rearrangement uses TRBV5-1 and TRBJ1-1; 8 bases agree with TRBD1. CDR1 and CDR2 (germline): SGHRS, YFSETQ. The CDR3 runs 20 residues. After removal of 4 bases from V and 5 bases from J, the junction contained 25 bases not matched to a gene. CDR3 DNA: TGCGCCAGCAGCCGAGACGCCCGACAGGGGCCCTTACTGGGATCAACTGAAGCTTTCTTT. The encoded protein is CASSRDARQGPLLGSTEAFF. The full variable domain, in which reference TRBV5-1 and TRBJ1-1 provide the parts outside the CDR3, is KAGVTQTPRYLIKTRGQQVTLSCSPISGHRSVSWYQQTPGQGLQFLFEYFSETQRNKGNFPGRFSGRQFSNSRSEMNVSTLELGDSALYLCASSRDARQGPLLGSTEAFFGQGTRLTVV.